A single sample gave rise to the 20 T cell receptor beta chains below, sequenced in a study of regulatory T cells in long-lasting Graves disease. Sample time point: newly diagnosed GD, antithyroid drugs for less than 3 months. The TCR library was made from RNA extracted from PBMCs. Building the TCR beta libraries relied on iRepertoire HTBI primers, and CDR3 regions underwent Arm-PCR. TCRdb redid the calling of the multiplex PCR reads with MiXCR, one entry per CDR3 protein. This table holds 620,000 or so distinct CDR3 sequences, approximately 15% found once. These data are also associated with another study on T cells in Graves' hyperthyroidism and ophthalmopathy.

The sequences come from peripheral blood mononuclear cells (PBMCs), collected at new diagnosis, from a patient treated with antithyroid drugs. These receptors came from a woman aged 30 to 39 with Graves disease.

The V and J genes are TRBV20-1 and TRBJ2-7; no clear D. The V and J ends lost 3 bases and 0 bases respectively, with 12 bases between them. This CDR3 region has 14 residues. Germline V CDR1 and CDR2: DFQATT, SNEGSKA (reference sequence). DNA of the CDR3: TGCAGTGCTAGGACCCTAGTCAGCTCCTACGAGCAGTACTTC. Residues: CSARTLVSSYEQYF.

In its sample, this clonotype was seen many times. The chain uses TRBV24-1 and TRBJ1-2; 7 positions match TRBD1. With 1 base clipped from V and 6 bases from J, the junction kept 4 bases outside the gene matches. The CDR3 consists of 14 residues. Per germline, CDR1 KGHDR and CDR2 SFDVKD. The CDR3 region is CATSDLNRGDGYTF. The CDR3 nucleotides read TGTGCCACCAGTGATTTAAACAGGGGTGATGGCTACACCTTC.

This clonotype was seen many times. The chain uses TRBV12-3 or TRBV12-4 and TRBJ2-2; TRBD1 matches 7 bases. The CDR3 covers 14 residues. V lost 11 bases and J lost 1; bases outside the gene matches: 7. CDR3 protein: CAFGRTGNTGELFF. The CDR3 DNA is TGTGCCTTCGGCCGGACAGGGAACACCGGGGAGCTGTTTTTT.

This chain connects TRBV6-9 to TRBJ2-5, with D unclear. Germline V gives CDR1 MNHGY, CDR2 SVAAGI. CDR3 length: 13 amino acids. V dropped 3 bases and J dropped 7 bases, with 12 bases sitting between them. The CDR3 nucleotides read TGTGCCAGCAGTTACCTGGGATCGGGGACCCAGTACTTC. The encoded protein is CASSYLGSGTQYF.

At least ten counts were recorded for this clonotype. The chain combines TRBV13 with TRBJ1-2, with D uncertain. V shed 5 bases and J shed 5 bases, with 12 bases lying between them. Germline V CDR1 and CDR2: PRHDT, FYEKMQ (reference sequence). This CDR3 is 13 amino acids long. CDR3 nucleotides: TGTGCCAGCAGCCTGACGGATGCTTATGGCTACACCTTC. Protein sequence: CASSLTDAYGYTF.

This clonotype occurred many times. CDR3 region: CASKEGAREKLFF. The CDR3 DNA sequence: TGTGCCAGCAAAGAGGGGGCGAGGGAAAAACTGTTTTTT. The gene calls are TRBV28 and TRBJ1-4; TRBD1 agrees at 7 bases. The V and J ends lost 7 bases and 8 bases, in that order; junction bases with no gene match: 7. The germline gives CDR1 MDHEN, CDR2 SYDVKM. CDR3 length equals 13 residues. Full variable domain (remainder filled in from reference TRBV28 and TRBJ1-4): DVKVTQSSRYLVKRTGEKVFLECVQDMDHENMFWYRQDPGLGLRLIYFSYDVKMKEKGDIPEGYSVSREKKERFSLILESASTNQTSMYLCASKEGAREKLFFGSGTQLSVL.

The chain joins TRBV20-1 to TRBJ2-5; 7 bases align to TRBD2. The J call is doubtful: the DNA matches TRBJ2-1 better. This CDR3 contains 15 residues. Germline CDR1 DFQATT, CDR2 SNEGSKA (reference sequence). The DNA for the CDR3 is TGCAGTGCTAGAGGCCGGGGGGACCCATACAATGAGCAGTTCTTC. This codes for CSARGRGDPYNEQFF.

V gene TRBV5-1 combines with J gene TRBJ2-5; a possible D gene is TRBD1 (5 bases). This CDR3 comprises 14 residues. The germline gives CDR1 SGHRS, CDR2 YFSETQ. Deletions cut 6 bases from V and 0 bases from J, with 12 bases between. The CDR3 reads CASKAGSYQETQYF. CDR3 bases: TGCGCCAGCAAGGCAGGGTCGTACCAAGAGACCCAGTACTTC. The entire variable domain, with the rest obtained from reference TRBV5-1 and TRBJ2-5, is as follows: KAGVTQTPRYLIKTRGQQVTLSCSPISGHRSVSWYQQTPGQGLQFLFEYFSETQRNKGNFPGRFSGRQFSNSRSEMNVSTLELGDSALYLCASKAGSYQETQYFGPGTRLLVL.

This clonotype was detected many times. J is TRBJ2-7 and V is TRBV5-1; a weak D match, TRBD2 (6 bases). The V gene lost 0 bases and the J gene lost 2 bases, with 9 bases spanning the gap. Germline V gives CDR1 SGHRS, CDR2 YFSETQ. This CDR3 spans 14 amino acids. This CDR3 is CASSLAAGPYEQYF. The CDR3 region has the DNA TGCGCCAGCAGCTTGGCAGCGGGTCCCTACGAGCAGTACTTC.

This clonotype was seen many times. CDR3 in DNA: TGCGCCAGCAGACTTACAGGGAGGACTGAAGCTTTCTTT. This gives the protein CASRLTGRTEAFF. V is TRBV10-2 and J is TRBJ1-1; TRBD1 might be the D (6 bases). The V end lost 6 bases, the J end lost 5 bases, and 13 bases lay between the germline ends. Germline values: CDR1 WSHSY, CDR2 SAAADI. The CDR3 is 13 residues long.

This clonotype was seen many times. The rearrangement uses TRBV28 and TRBJ1-2; D unresolved. This CDR3 has 11 amino acids. Trimming removed 3 bases from V and 8 bases from J, with 7 bases in between. Germline V lookup: CDR1 MDHEN, CDR2 SYDVKM. The CDR3 nucleotides read TGTGCCAGCAGTTTGAGGGTAGGCTACACCTTC. Its protein is CASSLRVGYTF.

Points on this clonotype: This clone may be a read error of a much larger clone one base away. V and J are TRBV5-1 and TRBJ2-1; D call uncertain. The closer fit of TRBJ2-7 to the DNA end suggests the J call may be wrong. The CDR3 spans 13 residues. Germline values: CDR1 SGHRS, CDR2 YFSETQ. CDR3 DNA sequence: TGCGCCAGCAGCTTACTTTCCCACAATGAGCAGTACTTC. Protein product: CASSLLSHNEQYF.

This clonotype was detected many times. For the CDR3, the DNA is TGCAGTGCTAGAGAGACGGCGAGCAATCAGCCCCAGCATTTT. This translates into CSARETASNQPQHF. This chain connects TRBV20-1 to TRBJ1-5; D remains ambiguous. Germline loops: CDR1 DFQATT, CDR2 SNEGSKA (reference sequence). The CDR3 covers 14 residues. V gave up 0 bases and J gave up 1 base, with 7 bases separating them.

This clonotype has more than one count but fewer than ten. This rearrangement joins TRBV12-3 or TRBV12-4 to TRBJ2-5; D uncertain. This CDR3 comprises 11 residues. V lost 6 bases and J lost 5, with 7 bases in between. Here the CDR3 DNA reads TGTGCCAGCAGCTCATACGAGACCCAGTACTTC. Its translation is CASSSYETQYF.

The table lists this clonotype with a few counts. The gene calls are TRBV5-1 and TRBJ2-3, with a tentative D call TRBD2 (5 bases). Trimming shortened V by 5 bases and J by 2 bases, and 12 bases separated the two germline ends. The CDR3 has 14 residues. Germline V gene lookup returns CDR1 SGHRS and CDR2 YFSETQ. This CDR3 reads CASRLEYNTDTQYF. CDR3 nucleotide sequence: TGCGCCAGCAGACTAGAGTATAACACAGATACGCAGTATTTT.

There are a few counts of this clonotype. The gene calls are TRBV30 and TRBJ2-3; D remains unclear. There are 10 residues in the CDR3. The V and J ends lost 6 bases and 6 bases respectively, with 7 bases between them. Germline-derived CDR1 and CDR2 are GTSNPN and SVGIG (reference sequence). The CDR3 loop reads CACRRDTQYF. DNA of the CDR3: TGTGCCTGCCGTCGGGATACGCAGTATTTT.

J is TRBJ1-1 and V is TRBV19; D uncertain. Trimming stripped 3 bases from V and 1 base from J, with 6 bases between. The length of the CDR3 is 13 residues. CDR1 is LNHDA, CDR2 SQIVND, per germline (reference sequence). The CDR3 DNA follows: TGTGCCAGTAGTATGGGGAGGAACACTGAAGCTTTCTTT. It specifies CASSMGRNTEAFF.

This clonotype was detected only a few times. CDR3 nucleotide sequence: TGTGCCAGCAGCCAATCGGGCACGGGCACTGAAGCTTTCTTT. As protein: CASSQSGTGTEAFF. The chain couples TRBV4-2 to TRBJ1-1; the D is unclear. Germline loops: CDR1 LGHNA, CDR2 YNFKEQ. V dropped 2 bases and J dropped 4 bases, with 11 bases sitting between them. CDR3 length: 14 amino acids.

This clonotype was seen a few times. The chain recombines TRBV7-9 with TRBJ1-1, with D perhaps matching TRBD1 (5 bases). Germline V gene lookup returns CDR1 SEHNR and CDR2 FQNEAQ (reference sequence). V lost 6 bases, J lost 2 bases, and 13 bases lay in between. This CDR3 spans 14 amino acids. In DNA form, the CDR3 reads TGTGCCAGCAGGCGCGGGGGGGAAAACACTGAAGCTTTCTTT. Its translation is CASRRGGENTEAFF.

This clonotype was recorded at least ten times. The J gene is TRBJ2-5, the V gene TRBV29-1; weak D call: TRBD1 (5 bases). There are 12 residues in the CDR3. Germline assignment: CDR1 SQVTM and CDR2 ANQGSEA. V was cut by 6 bases and J by 3 bases, with 11 bases left in between. The CDR3 here is CSVLKTEETQYF. Written as DNA, the CDR3 is TGCAGCGTACTGAAGACAGAAGAGACCCAGTACTTC.